Listed below are T cell receptor beta chains from one sample, sequenced in a study of OX40 agonist ivuxolimab in advanced cancers. Assay: immunoSEQ multiplex PCR; the TCRdb copy retains only in-frame clones and omits some. The repertoire includes some 80,000 clones, 84% of them detected once, and approximately 7% sits in the top ten. The input for sequencing was CD4+ or CD8+ T cells sorted from blood, taken in a trial of the OX40 agonist ivuxolimab. These receptors came from an adult with an advanced solid tumor such as melanoma, head and neck, liver or kidney cancer. Each CDR3 is given with its conserved first and last residue. The size entry is marked missing in some rows and otherwise reads once, few, many or a size class.

>TRBV7-8|NA
CASSLAVTGPYEQYF
>TRBV7-7|NA
CASSLSSGGAQETQYF
>TRBV5-1|NA
CASSLDGGSTDTQYF
>TRBV11-1|NA
CASSLRPGLDYEQYF
>TRBV4-3|NA
CASSQDYHSGANVLTF
>TRBV12-5|NA
CASSGQASTGELFF
>TRBV14|NA
CASSQGTGSTDTQYF
>TRBV9|once
CASSEPTGPGEKLFF
>TRBV5-6|NA
CASSLLGLRQPQHF
>TRBV6-5|NA
CASSLVRGYEQYF
>TRBV6-5|NA
CASSYRTSGGPRFF
>TRBV30|few
CAWTVNTEAFF
>TRBV6-1|NA
CATGTGVTDTQYF
>TRBV11-3|NA
CASSSPGQGKAFF
>TRBV6-6|NA
CASRVGLDTQYF
>TRBV12-5|NA
CASGFSYSQETQYF
>TRBV9|NA
CASSVELGTQYF
>TRBV6-5|NA
CASSKLGQGGTEAFF
>TRBV7-2|NA
CASSSWASPGNEQYF
>TRBV5-1|NA
CASSLTGAEQYF
>TRBV2|NA
CASSVQGTVNTGELFF